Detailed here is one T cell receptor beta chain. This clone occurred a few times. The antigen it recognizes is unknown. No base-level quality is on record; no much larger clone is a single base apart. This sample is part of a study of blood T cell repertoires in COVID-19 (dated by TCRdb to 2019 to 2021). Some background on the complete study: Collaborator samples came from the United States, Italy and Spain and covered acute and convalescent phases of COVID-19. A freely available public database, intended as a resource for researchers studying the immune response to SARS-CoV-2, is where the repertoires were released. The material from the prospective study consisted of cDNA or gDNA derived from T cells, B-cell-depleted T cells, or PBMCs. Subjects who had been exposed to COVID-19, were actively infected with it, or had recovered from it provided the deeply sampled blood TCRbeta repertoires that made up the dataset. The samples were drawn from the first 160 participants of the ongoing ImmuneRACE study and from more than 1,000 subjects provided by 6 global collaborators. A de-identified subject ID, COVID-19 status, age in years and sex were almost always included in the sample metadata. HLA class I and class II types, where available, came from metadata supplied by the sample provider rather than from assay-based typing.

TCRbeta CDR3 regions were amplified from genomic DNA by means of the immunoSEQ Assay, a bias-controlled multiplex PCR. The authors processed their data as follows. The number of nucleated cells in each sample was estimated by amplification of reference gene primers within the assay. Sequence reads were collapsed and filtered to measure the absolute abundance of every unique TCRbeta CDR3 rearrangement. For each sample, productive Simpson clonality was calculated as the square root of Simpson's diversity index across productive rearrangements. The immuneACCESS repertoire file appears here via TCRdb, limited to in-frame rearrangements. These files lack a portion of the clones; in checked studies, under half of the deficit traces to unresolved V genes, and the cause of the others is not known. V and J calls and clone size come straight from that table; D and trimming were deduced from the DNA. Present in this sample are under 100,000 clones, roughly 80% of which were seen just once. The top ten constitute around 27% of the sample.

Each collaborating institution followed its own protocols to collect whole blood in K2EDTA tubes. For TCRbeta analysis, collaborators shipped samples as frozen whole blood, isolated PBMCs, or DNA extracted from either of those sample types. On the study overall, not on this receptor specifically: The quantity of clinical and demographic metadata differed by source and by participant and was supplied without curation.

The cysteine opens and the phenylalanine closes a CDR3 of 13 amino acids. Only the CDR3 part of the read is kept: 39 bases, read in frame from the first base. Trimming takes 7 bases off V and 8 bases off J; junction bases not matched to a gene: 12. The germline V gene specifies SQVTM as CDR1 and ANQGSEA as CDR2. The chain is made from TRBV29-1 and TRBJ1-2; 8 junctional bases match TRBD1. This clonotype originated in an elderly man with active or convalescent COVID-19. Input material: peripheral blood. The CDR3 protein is CSAGTGAPLGYTF. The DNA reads TGCAGCGCTGGGACAGGAGCCCCTCTCGGCTACACCTTC.